This T cell receptor beta chain is from a study of T cell repertoires in cytomegalovirus infection. Across the whole study: Recently identified HLA-C-restricted CMV epitopes were among the peptides used. Through public TCR beta signatures, both CMV infection and matching HLA type were indicated.

A word on this clonotype: Its cognate antigen is unknown.

The CDR3 totals 12 residues. The V and J ends lost 5 bases and 7 bases respectively, with 11 bases between them. Looked up from germline, CDR1 is SEHNR and CDR2 is FQNEAQ (reference sequence). Overall study results and limits: The ex vivo response was dominated by HLA-C-restricted CMV-specific TCR beta clonotypes.

Each CDR3 protein gets one entry after TCRdb re-called the reads with MiXCR. The sample consists of around 71,000 distinct CDR3 sequences, about 20% of them appearing once. V is TRBV7-9 and J is TRBJ1-2; possible D gene TRBD1, 5 bases. The receptor was derived from a human donor in good health (CMV status not recorded). Some clones in this sample may be carry-over from other donors' samples. The sample was CD8+ T cells from cultured PBMCs, taken from culture after CMV antigen stimulation. CDR3 sequence reads: CASSLRQPGYTF. CDR3 nucleotide sequence: TGTGCCAGCAGCCTCCGACAGCCTGGCTACACCTTC.